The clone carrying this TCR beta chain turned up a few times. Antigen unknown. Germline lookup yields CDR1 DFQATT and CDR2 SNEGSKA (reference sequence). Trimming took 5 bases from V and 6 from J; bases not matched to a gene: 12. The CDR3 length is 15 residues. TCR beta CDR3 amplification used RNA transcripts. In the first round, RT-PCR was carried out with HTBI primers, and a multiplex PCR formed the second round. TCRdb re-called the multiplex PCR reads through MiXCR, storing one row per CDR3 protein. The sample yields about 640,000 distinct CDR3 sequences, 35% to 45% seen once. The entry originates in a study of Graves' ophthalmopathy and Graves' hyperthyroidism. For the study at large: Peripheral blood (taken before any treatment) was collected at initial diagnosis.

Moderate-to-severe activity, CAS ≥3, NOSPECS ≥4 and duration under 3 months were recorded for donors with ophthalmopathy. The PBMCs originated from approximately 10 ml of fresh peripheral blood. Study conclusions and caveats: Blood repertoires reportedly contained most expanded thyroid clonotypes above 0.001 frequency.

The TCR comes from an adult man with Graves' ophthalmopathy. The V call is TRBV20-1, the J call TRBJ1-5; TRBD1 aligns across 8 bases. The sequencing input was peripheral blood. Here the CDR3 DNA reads TGCAGTGCTCTGGACAGGGATTTGGCTCGTCAGCCCCAGCATTTT. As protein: CSALDRDLARQPQHF.